Below are 26 T cell receptor beta chains sequenced from a single sample in a study of cytomegalovirus exposure and HLA in healthy donors. TCRdb keeps only in-frame clones here, not all; method: immunoSEQ multiplex PCR. The sample consists of 300,000 or so clones, 88% of them appearing once. Sample: PBMCs. Source of these receptors: a man in his thirties or forties in good health and CMV-seronegative.

The chain employs TRBV2 and TRBJ1-1, with a possible D match to TRBD1 (6 bases). The CDR3 covers 14 residues. CDR1 is SNHLY and CDR2 is FYNNEI in the germline V gene. The V and J ends lost 6 bases and 4 bases respectively, with 15 bases between them. CDR3 in DNA: TGTGCCAGCAGGGGGACATCCCTGGGCACTGAAGCTTTCTTT. Translated: CASRGTSLGTEAFF.

The rearrangement links TRBV6-1 to TRBJ2-5, with TRBD2 matching 9 bases. The germline CDR1 and CDR2 sequences are MNHNS and SASEGT. The CDR3 runs to 15 residues. Germline trimming cut 5 bases from V and 5 bases from J; bases unmatched to any gene: 9. In DNA form, the CDR3 reads TGTGCCAGCAGTTTCCTAGCGGGGACCGCCGAGACCCAGTACTTC. Its translation is CASSFLAGTAETQYF.

This chain connects TRBV4-3 to TRBJ2-2; no clear D gene. Germline CDR1 and CDR2: LGHNA and YSLEER. This CDR3 has 15 residues. The V and J ends lost 0 bases and 2 bases respectively, with 7 bases between them. In DNA form, the CDR3 reads TGCGCCAGCAGCCAAGAATTCCCTAACACCGGGGAGCTGTTTTTT. This codes for CASSQEFPNTGELFF.

The gene calls are TRBV5-1 and TRBJ2-5, with 9 bases that match TRBD2. The CDR3 contains 18 residues. V gave up 5 bases and J gave up 4 bases; unmatched junction bases: 18. Germline-derived CDR1 and CDR2 are SGHRS and YFSETQ. The CDR3 loop is CASRAAGKLAGTPETQYF. The CDR3 nucleotides are TGCGCCAGCAGGGCGGCGGGAAAGCTAGCGGGGACCCCAGAGACCCAGTACTTC.

The rearrangement uses TRBV29-1 and TRBJ1-1; maybe TRBD1 (5 bases). The germline V and J ends were trimmed by 4 bases and 4 bases, with 10 bases remaining between them. Germline lookup yields CDR1 SQVTM and CDR2 ANQGSEA. The CDR3 totals 12 residues. DNA for the CDR3: TGCAGCGTTGCCAGGGAGGCCACTGAAGCTTTCTTT. Its protein product is CSVAREATEAFF.

The chain is built from TRBV7-9 and TRBJ2-7, with 9 bases fitting TRBD1. The V segment lost 5 bases and the J segment 4 bases; nucleotides outside the gene matches: 12. The V gene's germline CDR1 is SEHNR and CDR2 FQNEAQ (reference sequence). CDR3 size: 16 residues. In nucleotides, the CDR3 is TGTGCCAGCAGCGAACAGGGGGCATTGGTAGGATACGAGCAGTACTTC. It specifies CASSEQGALVGYEQYF.

This chain uses TRBV29-1 with TRBJ2-3, with 7 bases aligning to TRBD1. Germline-derived CDR1 and CDR2 are SQVTM and ANQGSEA. The junction had 8 bases not matched to a gene; V was cut back by 7 bases and J by 1 base. The CDR3 length is 14 residues. DNA for the CDR3: TGCAGCGCTGTCCGGGACAGTCGCACAGATACGCAGTATTTT. It specifies CSAVRDSRTDTQYF.

The rearrangement uses TRBV29-1 and TRBJ1-1; D is possibly TRBD1 (6 bases). The CDR3 has 17 residues. CDR1 and CDR2 from the germline V gene are SQVTM and ANQGSEA. Trimming shortened V by 0 bases and J by 0 bases, and 17 bases separated the two germline ends. This chain's CDR3 is CSVEDLWEGGMNTEAFF. For the CDR3, the DNA is TGCAGCGTTGAAGATCTGTGGGAGGGGGGTATGAACACTGAAGCTTTCTTT.

The V call is TRBV19, the J call TRBJ1-1, with D tentatively TRBD1 (5 bases). Trimming took off 6 bases at V and 5 bases at J, with 13 bases between the two ends. The CDR3 length is 13 residues. The germline V gene has CDR1 LNHDA and CDR2 SQIVND (reference sequence). CDR3 protein: CASRPSGVTEAFF. The CDR3 DNA reads TGTGCCAGTAGGCCCTCGGGGGTGACTGAAGCTTTCTTT.

The rearrangement links TRBV5-6 to TRBJ2-1; tentatively, D is TRBD1 (6 bases). This CDR3 is built from 13 residues. Trimming removed 2 bases at V and 5 bases at J, with 8 bases between. In germline, CDR1 is SGHDT, CDR2 YYEEEE. The CDR3 nucleotides are TGTGCCAGCAGCTTCAACAGGGACAATGAGCAGTTCTTC. The encoded protein is CASSFNRDNEQFF.

The chain links TRBV4-2 to TRBJ2-7; no clear D gene. This CDR3 region has 14 residues. The germline V and J ends were trimmed by 0 bases and 1 base, with 7 bases remaining between them. CDR1 LGHNA and CDR2 YNFKEQ come from the germline V gene. The CDR3 sequence: CASSQDSQSYEQYF. In DNA, the CDR3 is TGTGCCAGCAGCCAAGATTCACAGTCCTACGAGCAGTACTTC.

This chain links TRBV6-1 with TRBJ1-2, with D maybe TRBD1 (5 bases). The V and J ends lost 2 bases and 1 base respectively, with 5 bases between them. The CDR3 totals 13 residues. CDR1 is MNHNS, CDR2 SASEGT, per germline. The CDR3 bases are TGTGCCAGCAGTGAACAGGGTAACTATGGCTACACCTTC. It encodes CASSEQGNYGYTF.

This rearrangement joins TRBV18 to TRBJ2-2; 7 bases are shared with TRBD1. Germline-derived CDR1 and CDR2 are KGHSH and LQKENI. Trimming removed 4 bases from V and 0 bases from J; junction bases left unmatched: 2. The CDR3 extends over 15 amino acids. CDR3 loop: CASSQGTANTGELFF. The CDR3 coding sequence is TGTGCCAGCTCACAAGGGACAGCGAACACCGGGGAGCTGTTTTTT.

The rearrangement links TRBV15 to TRBJ2-1; D remains ambiguous. The ends were cut back, 0 bases at V and 9 bases at J, with 15 bases in the middle. Germline loops: CDR1 LNHNV, CDR2 YYDKDF (reference sequence). The CDR3 is 15 amino acids. Written as DNA, the CDR3 is TGTGCCACCAGCAGAGATCCGCCCTCTAGTGGTGAGCAGTTCTTC. Amino acids: CATSRDPPSSGEQFF.

The chain is built from TRBV29-1 and TRBJ2-7; the match to TRBD1 covers 7 bases. Germline V CDR1 and CDR2: SQVTM, ANQGSEA. V shed 4 bases and J 1 base; nucleotides not matched to a gene: 16. The CDR3 has 17 residues. The DNA for the CDR3 is TGCAGCGTTGGCCGATGGACAGGTGACGCTTGGTCCTACGAGCAGTACTTC. Its translation: CSVGRWTGDAWSYEQYF.

CDR3 in DNA: TGCGCCAGCACTAGACAGGGTGGAAATGAGCAGTTCTTC. Its translation: CASTRQGGNEQFF. V usage is TRBV5-1 and J usage is TRBJ2-1, with 7 bases lining up with TRBD1. V gave up 6 bases and J gave up 7 bases; unmatched junction bases: 7. The germline CDR1 and CDR2 sequences are SGHRS and YFSETQ. This CDR3 region has 13 residues. The variable domain in full, with the rest retrieved from reference TRBV5-1 and TRBJ2-1, is KAGVTQTPRYLIKTRGQQVTLSCSPISGHRSVSWYQQTPGQGLQFLFEYFSETQRNKGNFPGRFSGRQFSNSRSEMNVSTLELGDSALYLCASTRQGGNEQFFGPGTRLTVL.

The V call is TRBV18, the J call TRBJ1-1; tentatively, D is TRBD1 (6 bases). Trimming shortened V by 1 base and J by 1 base, and 16 bases separated the two germline ends. The germline V gene encodes CDR1 KGHSH and CDR2 LQKENI. This CDR3 has 17 amino acids. CDR3 sequence (DNA): TGTGCCAGCTCACCACTAGAAACAGGGTTCTCGAACACTGAAGCTTTCTTT. This gives the protein CASSPLETGFSNTEAFF. Based on the CDR3 plus reference TRBV18 and TRBJ1-1, the full variable domain is NAGVMQNPRHLVRRRGQEARLRCSPMKGHSHVYWYRQLPEEGLKFMVYLQKENIIDESGMPKERFSAEFPKEGPSILRIQQVVRGDSAAYFCASSPLETGFSNTEAFFGQGTRLTVV.

The chain is built from TRBV11-2 and TRBJ2-7, with TRBD1 identical over 8 bases. V shed 4 bases, J shed 3 bases, and the junction held 8 bases outside the gene matches. Germline V gives CDR1 SGHAT, CDR2 FQNNGV. The CDR3 loop spans 15 amino acids. Here the CDR3 reads CASSSIGQGLYEQYF. CDR3 coding DNA: TGTGCCAGCAGCTCAATCGGACAGGGTCTCTACGAGCAGTACTTC.

About this clone itself: Other DNA sequences of this sample code for an identical CDR3. The chain employs TRBV5-1 and TRBJ2-7; tentatively, D is TRBD1 (6 bases). From germline, CDR1 is SGHRS and CDR2 YFSETQ. This CDR3 is built from 13 residues. Trimming removed 4 bases from V and 1 base from J, with 9 bases in between. CDR3 loop: CASSLGQSYEQYF. In DNA, the CDR3 is TGCGCCAGCAGCCTTGGACAGTCCTACGAGCAGTACTTC. Based on the CDR3 plus reference TRBV5-1 and TRBJ2-7, the full variable domain is KAGVTQTPRYLIKTRGQQVTLSCSPISGHRSVSWYQQTPGQGLQFLFEYFSETQRNKGNFPGRFSGRQFSNSRSEMNVSTLELGDSALYLCASSLGQSYEQYFGPGTRLTVT.

The chain combines TRBV6-1 with TRBJ1-2; 10 nucleotides align to TRBD1. J gave up 5 bases and V 6 bases, and 9 bases lay outside the gene matches. Germline V gene data show CDR1 as MNHNS and CDR2 as SASEGT. The CDR3 consists of 15 residues. Written as DNA, the CDR3 is TGTGCCAGCAGGGTGACAGGGGGCGTATTTTATGGCTACACCTTC. Amino acid sequence: CASRVTGGVFYGYTF.

The gene calls are TRBV18 and TRBJ2-5; TRBD1 aligns across 9 bases. Germline values: CDR1 KGHSH, CDR2 LQKENI. With V trimmed by 3 bases and J by 2 bases, 4 bases remained unmatched. The CDR3 consists of 15 residues. The DNA of the CDR3 is TGTGCCAGCTCACCTGGACAGGGGATACAAGAGACCCAGTACTTC. It specifies CASSPGQGIQETQYF.

The CDR3 DNA sequence: TGTGCCAGCAGTTATACGACAGGGTTCAACACTGAAGCTTTCTTT. Translating gives CASSYTTGFNTEAFF. The chain joins TRBV6-6 to TRBJ1-1, with TRBD1 matching 7 bases. Trimming cost V 3 bases and J 2 bases; bases outside gene matches: 6. The germline V gene has CDR1 MNHNY and CDR2 SVGAGI (reference sequence). The CDR3 has 15 residues.

The chain uses TRBV5-4 and TRBJ1-2, with 10 bases lining up with TRBD1. This CDR3 contains 17 residues. Trimming cost V 3 bases and J 1 base; bases outside gene matches: 9. The germline CDR1 and CDR2 sequences are SGHNT and YYREEE (reference sequence). DNA for the CDR3: TGTGCCAGCAGCTGGAAGACAGGGGGCAACGGTAACTATGGCTACACCTTC. It codes for CASSWKTGGNGNYGYTF.

This sequence joins TRBV9 and TRBJ2-1; a weak D match, TRBD1 (6 bases). Germline-derived CDR1 and CDR2 are SGDLS and YYNGEE. The CDR3 has 16 residues. V was shortened by 0 bases and J by 0 bases, with 10 bases between the two germline ends. The CDR3 is CASSVAGTSSYNEQFF. DNA for the CDR3: TGTGCCAGCAGCGTAGCCGGGACAAGCTCCTACAATGAGCAGTTCTTC.

This sequence joins TRBV7-9 and TRBJ2-2; the match to TRBD2 covers 8 bases. The CDR3 spans 15 residues. CDR1 SEHNR and CDR2 FQNEAQ come from the germline V gene (reference sequence). Trimming took 6 bases from V and 1 from J; bases not matched to a gene: 4. CDR3 DNA: TGTGCCAGCAGATCCAGCGGGGGGAACACCGGGGAGCTGTTTTTT. Its translation is CASRSSGGNTGELFF. The whole variable domain, filled in from reference TRBV7-9 and TRBJ2-2, reads DTGVSQNPRHKITKRGQNVTFRCDPISEHNRLYWYRQTLGQGPEFLTYFQNEAQLEKSRLLSDRFSAERPKGSFSTLEIQRTEQGDSAMYLCASRSSGGNTGELFFGEGSRLTVL.

The chain couples TRBV15 to TRBJ1-2; 9 bases fit TRBD1. Germline V gene lookup returns CDR1 LNHNV and CDR2 YYDKDF (reference sequence). V shed 0 bases and J 6 bases; nucleotides not matched to a gene: 14. This CDR3 contains 18 residues. The CDR3 bases are TGTGCCACCAGCAGAGATCAGGGACAGGGCTCTCTAAACGATGGCTACACCTTC. This gives the protein CATSRDQGQGSLNDGYTF.